What follows describes a single T cell receptor beta chain. This clonotype was detected a few times. No antigen is known for it. Nothing much larger sits one base from this clone, and base qualities are not available. The TCR beta CDR3 regions were amplified from RNA transcripts. The first round of RT-PCR for the TCR CDR3 was performed with the HTBI primer set and the Qiagen OneStep RT-PCR kit. Libraries were constructed in a second round of multiplex PCR, after which size selection and purification were performed. Sequencing of the libraries was done on an Illumina HiSeq2000 using paired-end 100 bp reads. The source study handled its data this way. SOAPnuke was used to process the raw data, throwing out any read that contained adapters or uncalled bases, had a mean Phred below 15, or lacked an exact constant-primer or identifier match. COPE v1.2.5 was used to merge the high-quality paired reads, and each unique nucleotide sequence was defined as a clonotype. MiTCR v1.1 was used to align the clonotypes against IMGT TRBV, TRBD and TRBJ reference segments. Analysis was restricted to V-J combinations with a frequency above 0.0001, which covered 99.2% of repertoires. A TCS score was defined as the ratio between F50 (clonal expansion) and ExV (chaos), using BLOSUM62-based TCRdist between CDR3 peptides within each V-J. Welch's t-statistics and random forest reduced around 520 V-J features to roughly 13, which were used in a naive Bayes classifier (R e1071). TCRdb passed the public sequencing reads through fastp at Q25 and MiXCR, retaining productive beta sequences. Entries are consolidated by CDR3 protein sequence, retaining the most common genes and DNA. In this record, the V and J calls reflect TCRdb's handling and not the investigators' own analysis. The table for this sample lists roughly 380,000 distinct CDR3 sequences; about 15% of them were counted only once. The ten most abundant clones make up approximately 10% of the sample.

These data belong to a study of T cells in Graves' hyperthyroidism and ophthalmopathy (dated by TCRdb to the late 2010s). Concerning the study at large: Peripheral blood was sampled at the time of initial diagnosis, prior to any treatment. To identify TCR V-J signatures that set the groups apart, the researchers used a discovery cohort of about a hundred patients, made up of fewer than 50 with Graves' ophthalmopathy and 57 with stable Graves' hyperthyroidism. The 90 to 100 discovery patients were randomly split 7:3 into training and test sets. After blood sampling, hyperthyroidism patients were treated with methimazole at a starting dose of 30 mg daily, and ophthalmopathy patients were treated with high-dose intravenous methylprednisolone. The study also compared thyroid tissue and blood T-cell repertoires from more than 5 Graves' hyperthyroidism patients. Prospective prediction of ophthalmopathy was tested in an independent validation cohort of under 20 hyperthyroidism patients and 15 to 17 patients who later progressed to ophthalmopathy. The paper reports TCR Vbeta CDR3 sequencing of over 130 peripheral blood samples: some 44 ophthalmopathy, about 75 hyperthyroidism and roughly 17 progressor patients.

A patient counted as having stable Graves' hyperthyroidism if no progression to ophthalmopathy occurred over 18 months of follow-up. The hyperthyroidism patients were between 18 and 65 years old and newly diagnosed, with a disease duration of less than 2 months. Exclusion was applied to patients with uncontrolled infections, other autoimmune diseases, pregnancy or lactation. Clinical symptoms, serum thyroxine and TRAb, thyroid ultrasound, and orbital computed tomography formed the basis for the diagnoses. Ficoll-Paque density gradient centrifugation was used to isolate PBMCs from around 10 ml of fresh peripheral blood. Trizol reagent was used to extract total RNA, and RNA quality was then checked on an Agilent 2100 Bioanalyzer. A distance of 13 bases separates the germline ends of V and J, which lose 0 bases and 5 bases respectively. The CDR3 goes from the cysteine to the phenylalanine over 16 residues. Only CDR3 DNA is held: 48 bases, read in frame from base 1. The germline V gene (reference sequence) supplies CDR1 SEHNR and CDR2 FQNEAQ.

General study outcomes and caveats: No statistical method was used to fix the sample size in advance, and group allocation was not hidden from the investigators. In validation, progression to ophthalmopathy was predicted by the model with nearly 71% sensitivity and about 72% specificity, a median of 6.5 months before onset. Blood samples also contained most of the expanded thyroid clonotypes (frequency above 0.001), which suggests that blood repertoires may reflect thyroid immune responses. A 13 V-J signature model separated ophthalmopathy from stable hyperthyroidism, with around 91% sensitivity and 81% to 82% specificity in cross-validation and 80%/75% in testing.

Sequenced material: blood. The chain uses TRBV7-9 and TRBJ1-4; TRBD1 might be the D gene, on 5 matching bases. This TCR derives from a woman aged 55-69 years with Graves' hyperthyroidism. This receptor carries the CDR3 CASSLALGTENEKLFF. The bases are TGTGCCAGCAGCTTAGCGCTCGGGACCGAGAATGAAAAACTGTTTTTT.